The entry that follows covers one T cell receptor beta chain sequence. The junction differs from germline at one of its ends, possibly a read error. There are 14 residues in the CDR3. The germline gives CDR1 MNHEY, CDR2 SMNVEV (reference sequence). The donors were all healthy and Caucasian. The data were taken from a study of identical twins. TCRdb called the 5' RACE reads again in MiXCR, with one record for every CDR3 protein. Of 1.5 million to 2 million distinct CDR3 sequences in the sample, under 35% were seen once. This sequence joins TRBV27 and TRBJ1-6; D unresolved. Sequenced material: cord blood. This receptor was identified in a newborn girl in good health. This CDR3 is CASSLLGMASPPHF. In nucleotides, the CDR3 is TGTGCCAGCAGTTTGCTGGGCATGGCTTCACCCCCCCACTTT.